The 21 T cell receptor beta chains reported below all come from one sample, sequenced in a study of molecular identifiers for immune sequencing clone quantification. One entry per CDR3 protein, called by TCRdb with MiXCR from the PCR reads. The sample includes about 640,000 distinct CDR3 sequences, just under 20% seen only once; the top ten take under 0.95%. The sample consisted of naive CD8+ T cells from blood, with Jurkat cell RNA spiked in. Indicated subset: FACS-sorted CD8+CD4-CCR7+CD45RA+ naive T cells. The source of these receptors is a human donor in good health. Some libraries in this study had Jurkat cell RNA spiked in.

This chain links TRBV3-1 with TRBJ2-7; D is tentatively TRBD1 or TRBD2 (5 bases each). V lost 0 bases and J 2 bases, leaving 8 bases between the germline ends. Germline CDR1 is LGHDT and CDR2 is YNNKEL (reference sequence). The CDR3 sequence is 14 residues long. The DNA of the CDR3 is TGTGCCAGCAGCCAAGACCCGGGGCCCTACGAGCAGTACTTC. Translating it yields CASSQDPGPYEQYF.

A few counts support this clonotype. This chain connects TRBV12-3 or TRBV12-4 to TRBJ2-2, with D possibly being TRBD1 or TRBD2 (5 bases each). Trimming removed 8 bases at V and 4 bases at J, with 14 bases between. The CDR3 is 14 residues long. In nucleotides, the CDR3 is TGTGCCAGCGAGAGGGACCCCAGCACCGGGGAGCTGTTTTTT. The encoded protein is CASERDPSTGELFF.

Of note for this clonotype: At one end the junction does not follow the germline gene, possibly because of a read error. The rearrangement uses TRBV30 and TRBJ2-4, with 10 positions matching TRBD1. Germline loops: CDR1 GTSNPN, CDR2 SVGIG (reference sequence). CDR3 length: 15 amino acids. Written as DNA, the CDR3 is TGTGCCTGGAGTCCCGGACAGGGGGTCAAAAACGTTCAGTACTTC. As protein: CAWSPGQGVKNVQYF.

The rearrangement joins TRBV27 to TRBJ1-1; TRBD1 matches 12 bases. The V segment lost 5 bases and the J segment 4 bases; nucleotides outside the gene matches: 5. The germline V gene encodes CDR1 MNHEY and CDR2 SMNVEV (reference sequence). This CDR3 is built from 15 residues. The CDR3 region is CASSTRDRGLTEAFF. For the CDR3, the DNA is TGTGCCAGCAGTACCCGGGACAGGGGGCTCACTGAAGCTTTCTTT.

In its sample, this clonotype was seen many times. The chain couples TRBV7-9 to TRBJ2-3; the D gene could be TRBD1 or TRBD2 (5 bases each). CDR1 and CDR2 (germline): SEHNR, FQNEAQ (reference sequence). The CDR3 consists of 16 residues. The V end was cut by 5 bases, the J end by 4 bases, with 19 bases between. CDR3 region: CASSPLGASIPDTQYF. The CDR3 DNA reads as TGTGCCAGCAGCCCCCTCGGGGCTAGTATCCCAGATACGCAGTATTTT. Full variable domain (missing parts from reference TRBV7-9 and TRBJ2-3): DTGVSQNPRHKITKRGQNVTFRCDPISEHNRLYWYRQTLGQGPEFLTYFQNEAQLEKSRLLSDRFSAERPKGSFSTLEIQRTEQGDSAMYLCASSPLGASIPDTQYFGPGTRLTVL.

In this sample, this clonotype turned up a few times. The gene calls are TRBV12-3 or TRBV12-4 and TRBJ2-7; D is tentatively TRBD1 or TRBD2 (5 bases each). The CDR3 length is 16 residues. V dropped 3 bases and J dropped 6 bases, with 21 bases sitting between them. The CDR3 sequence: CASSFPERGTAPEQYF. For the CDR3, the DNA is TGTGCCAGCAGTTTCCCCGAACGGGGCACCGCCCCCGAGCAGTACTTC.

There are a few counts of this clonotype. The genes are TRBV28 and TRBJ2-7; no definite D call. The CDR3 runs to 17 residues. Germline CDR1 and CDR2: MDHEN and SYDVKM. V shed 4 bases and J shed 1 base, with 20 bases lying between them. The chain's CDR3 is CASSSRSVSVESYEQYF. In nucleotides, the CDR3 is TGTGCCAGCAGTTCCCGGTCAGTCTCTGTGGAATCCTACGAGCAGTACTTC.

This clonotype came up many times. The CDR3 spells CSAEPTDPKMTGTSSPLHF. CDR3 DNA: TGCAGTGCCGAGCCAACCGACCCCAAGATGACAGGGACGAGTTCACCCCTCCACTTT. The rearrangement uses TRBV20-1 and TRBJ1-6; 7 bases map to TRBD1. In germline, CDR1 is DFQATT, CDR2 SNEGSKA (reference sequence). After removal of 6 bases from V and 9 bases from J, the junction contained 26 bases not matched to a gene. This CDR3 region has 19 residues.

This clonotype was recorded at least ten times. The chain combines TRBV14 with TRBJ1-2; no reliable D call. Trimming cost V 3 bases and J 3 bases, with 8 bases left between them. This CDR3 is 13 amino acids long. Germline lookup yields CDR1 SGHDN and CDR2 FVKESK. The CDR3 region is CASSHNTYYGYTF. The CDR3 region has the DNA TGTGCCAGCAGCCATAACACCTACTATGGCTACACCTTC.

Notes on this clonotype: This may be a read error: a much more frequent sequence differs by one nucleotide. The CDR3 DNA follows: TGTGCCAGCAGCTCACTATATCGGGCTCCGAGCTACGAGCAGTACTTC. Protein sequence: CASSSLYRAPSYEQYF. The gene calls are TRBV7-2 and TRBJ2-7; D is unresolved. Trimming pared 4 bases from V and 3 bases from J, leaving 19 bases between. This CDR3 is 16 amino acids long. Germline CDR1 SGHTA, CDR2 FQGNSA. The full variable domain, rest sourced from reference TRBV7-2 and TRBJ2-7, is GAGVSQSPSNKVTEKGKDVELRCDPISGHTALYWYRQSLGQGLEFLIYFQGNSAPDKSGLPSDRFSAERTGGSVSTLTIQRTQQEDSAVYLCASSSLYRAPSYEQYFGPGTRLTVT.

This clonotype was seen repeatedly, ten times or more. V and J are TRBV21-1 and TRBJ2-5; the D segment call TRBD1 is taken from the table without a DNA check. TRBV21-1 corresponds to a pseudogene. CDR3 length: 13 residues. The DNA for the CDR3 is TGTGCCAGTAGCAGACAGGGTCAAGAGACCCAGTACTTC. This sequence encodes CASSRQGQETQYF.

With regard to this clonotype: A read error may explain this, as a much larger clone is one base away. The chain couples TRBV5-1 to TRBJ2-7; 10 nucleotides agree with TRBD2. Germline CDR1 SGHRS, CDR2 YFSETQ. This CDR3 region has 14 residues. The CDR3 loop reads CVSSYLAGVEEQYF. The CDR3 bases are TGCGTCAGCAGCTACCTAGCGGGAGTGGAGGAGCAGTACTTC.

This clonotype showed up just a few times. The chain links TRBV20-1 to TRBJ1-1, with 7 bases that match TRBD1. V gave up 0 bases and J gave up 6 bases; unmatched junction bases: 10. The CDR3 covers 15 residues. Germline V CDR1 and CDR2: DFQATT, SNEGSKA (reference sequence). DNA for the CDR3: TGCAGTGCTAGAGAATGGACAGGTGGAGGGCCTGAAGCTTTCTTT. It encodes CSAREWTGGGPEAFF.

Note on this clonotype: A read error may explain this, as a much larger clone is one base away. The rearrangement uses TRBV7-9 and TRBJ2-7; D possibly corresponds to TRBD1 (5 bases). Germline CDR1 reads SEHNR; CDR2 reads FQNEAQ (reference sequence). V was trimmed by 5 bases and J by 7 bases, leaving 18 bases between them. This CDR3 is built from 14 residues. The CDR3, as DNA: TGTGCCAGCAGCCTCGATGCCAGGGCTGTTGAGCAGTACTTC. It codes for CASSLDARAVEQYF.

The chain carries TRBV7-6 and TRBJ2-5; 14 nucleotides match TRBD2. CDR3 length: 15 residues. V shed 5 bases and J 6 bases; nucleotides not matched to a gene: 5. The V gene's germline CDR1 is SGHVS and CDR2 FNYEAQ. The CDR3 reads CASSPWTSGGQTQYF. CDR3 sequence (DNA): TGTGCCAGCAGCCCTTGGACTAGCGGGGGGCAGACCCAGTACTTC.

The table lists this clonotype with a few counts. This chain joins TRBV4-3 and TRBJ2-7; tentatively, D is TRBD1 (5 bases). Trimming left V 4 bases short and J 4 bases short, with 11 bases between. Per the germline V gene, CDR1 is LGHNA and CDR2 is YSLEER. CDR3 length: 13 amino acids. Here the CDR3 reads CASSLFKGYEQYF. CDR3 nucleotide sequence: TGCGCCAGCAGCCTATTTAAGGGGTACGAGCAGTACTTC.

This clonotype was detected only a few times. V gene TRBV27 combines with J gene TRBJ2-7; 8 bases match TRBD2. CDR1 and CDR2 from the germline V gene are MNHEY and SMNVEV (reference sequence). The CDR3 length is 21 residues. Trimming removed 3 bases from V and 2 bases from J; junction bases left unmatched: 24. CDR3 region: CASSFRSSLWSGGGGPYEQYF. CDR3 in DNA: TGTGCCAGCAGTTTCCGCTCGTCTTTATGGTCCGGGGGGGGGGGCCCCTACGAGCAGTACTTC.

This clonotype was recorded a few times. The chain combines TRBV19 with TRBJ2-7; tentative D call: TRBD1 (5 bases). V was cut by 0 bases and J by 1 base, with 7 bases left in between. CDR3 length equals 14 residues. CDR1 is LNHDA and CDR2 is SQIVND in the germline V gene (reference sequence). CDR3 sequence reads: CASSIDQGSYEQYF. The CDR3 bases are TGTGCCAGTAGTATAGATCAGGGTTCCTACGAGCAGTACTTC.

Comments on this clonotype: A read error may account for a junction end that differs from germline. The chain combines TRBV7-6 with TRBJ2-7; 10 bases agree with TRBD1. Germline V gene data show CDR1 as SGHVS and CDR2 as FNYEAQ. The CDR3 totals 15 residues. The DNA for the CDR3 is TGTGCCGGCAGCCTGGGACAGGGGTTTCCCTACGAGCAGTACTTC. This encodes CAGSLGQGFPYEQYF. The full variable domain, its missing parts supplied by reference TRBV7-6 and TRBJ2-7, is GAGVSQSPRYKVTKRGQDVALRCDPISGHVSLYWYRQALGQGPEFLTYFNYEAQQDKSGLPNDRFSAERPEGSISTLTIQRTEQRDSAMYRCAGSLGQGFPYEQYFGPGTRLTVT.

This clonotype was counted ten times or more. CDR3 nucleotides: TGCAGTGCTTTAGCTGTGGGGGCGGGAAAGAACACTGAAGCTTTCTTT. As protein: CSALAVGAGKNTEAFF. V is TRBV20-1 and J is TRBJ1-1; tentatively, D is TRBD1 (6 bases). V was shortened by 5 bases and J by 1 base, with 20 bases between the two germline ends. Per germline, CDR1 DFQATT and CDR2 SNEGSKA (reference sequence). The CDR3 contains 16 residues.

About this clonotype: Since a much larger clone is just one base distant, this may be a read error. The chain links TRBV27 to TRBJ1-1, with TRBD1 matching 7 bases. The ends lost 5 bases at V and 0 bases at J; junction bases unmatched: 6. Germline loops: CDR1 MNHEY, CDR2 SMNVEV (reference sequence). The CDR3 consists of 15 residues. The DNA of the CDR3 is TGTGCCAGCAGTCAGCTGACAGGGATGAACACTGAAGCTTTCTTT. Translated: CASSQLTGMNTEAFF.